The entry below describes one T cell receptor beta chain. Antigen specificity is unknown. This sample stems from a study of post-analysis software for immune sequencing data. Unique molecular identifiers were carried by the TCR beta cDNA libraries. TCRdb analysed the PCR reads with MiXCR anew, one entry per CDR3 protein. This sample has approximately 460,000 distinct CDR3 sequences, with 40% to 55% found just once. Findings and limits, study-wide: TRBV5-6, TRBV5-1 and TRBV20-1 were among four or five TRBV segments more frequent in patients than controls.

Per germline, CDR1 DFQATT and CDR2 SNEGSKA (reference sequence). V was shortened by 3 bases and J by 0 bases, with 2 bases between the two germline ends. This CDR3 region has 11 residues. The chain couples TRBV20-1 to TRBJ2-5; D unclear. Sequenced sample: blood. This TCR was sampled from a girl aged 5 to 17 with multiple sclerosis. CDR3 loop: CSASNQETQYF. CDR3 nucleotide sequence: TGCAGTGCTAGCAACCAAGAGACCCAGTACTTC.